The 16 T cell receptor beta chains presented below share a single source sample, sequenced in a study of long-term antiretroviral therapy in people with HIV. Researchers report immunoSEQ v3.0 was run at survey level. The method was immunoSEQ multiplex PCR; TCRdb's version includes in-frame clones alone and lacks a portion of them. The data contain 20,000 to 25,000 clones, around 82% of them singletons. The source material was unsorted PBMCs, sampled 1.5 years after starting antiretroviral therapy. The source is a man aged 25 to 40 with HIV.

Only one count was recorded for this clone. This chain joins TRBV5-6 and TRBJ2-7; no firm D call. Germline V gene lookup returns CDR1 SGHDT and CDR2 YYEEEE. The CDR3 runs 12 residues. The germline V and J ends were trimmed by 3 bases and 5 bases, with 9 bases remaining between them. CDR3 sequence: CASSSGPHEQYF. The CDR3 bases are TGTGCCAGCAGCTCCGGCCCCCACGAGCAGTACTTC.

This chain joins TRBV4-3 and TRBJ2-1; the match to TRBD2 covers 9 bases. Looked up from germline, CDR1 is LGHNA and CDR2 is YSLEER. This CDR3 has 17 residues. The ends lost 0 bases at V and 9 bases at J; junction bases unmatched: 12. The CDR3 protein is CASSQDLGTSFFGEQFF. The CDR3 DNA sequence: TGCGCCAGCAGCCAAGACTTGGGGACTAGCTTTTTCGGTGAGCAGTTCTTC.

This clone showed up just a few times. The chain recombines TRBV5-6 with TRBJ1-1, with a weak D call TRBD1 (6 bases). There are 18 residues in the CDR3. CDR1 is SGHDT, CDR2 YYEEEE, per germline. Trimming cost V 0 bases and J 3 bases, with 21 bases left between them. In nucleotides, the CDR3 is TGTGCCAGCAGCTTGGATGGGGGGCGTCTCTGGATGGACACTGAAGCTTTCTTT. Amino acids: CASSLDGGRLWMDTEAFF.

The chain is built from TRBV19 and TRBJ1-5; 8 bases are a match to TRBD1. Germline V CDR1 and CDR2: LNHDA, SQIVND (reference sequence). The CDR3 length is 14 residues. J lost 9 bases, V lost 5 bases, and 9 bases had no gene match. The CDR3: CASSQDRVGWPQHF. In DNA, the CDR3 is TGTGCCAGTAGTCAGGACAGGGTGGGGTGGCCCCAGCATTTT.

This chain joins TRBV10-3 and TRBJ2-2, with D hard to call. The CDR3 totals 16 residues. V lost 0 bases and J lost 5, with 13 bases in between. Germline CDR1 is ENHRY and CDR2 is SYGVKD. In DNA, the CDR3 is TGTGCCATCAGTGAGTCAGAAATCCTGGGGACCGGGGAGCTGTTTTTT. As protein: CAISESEILGTGELFF.

The chain uses TRBV19 and TRBJ1-2, with 8 nucleotides matching TRBD1. The V and J ends lost 3 bases and 8 bases, in that order; junction bases with no gene match: 14. Germline CDR1 and CDR2: LNHDA and SQIVND (reference sequence). This CDR3 is built from 16 residues. As DNA, the CDR3 is TGTGCCAGTAGTATCTATCCGGGACAGGCCCAGGAGGGCTACACCTTC. Its translation: CASSIYPGQAQEGYTF. The full variable domain, its missing parts supplied by reference TRBV19 and TRBJ1-2, is DGGITQSPKYLFRKEGQNVTLSCEQNLNHDAMYWYRQDPGQGLRLIYYSQIVNDFQKGDIAEGYSVSREKKESFPLTVTSAQKNPTAFYLCASSIYPGQAQEGYTFGSGTRLTVV.

The CDR3 sequence: CASSLQSVTGLAYEQYF. The CDR3, as DNA: TGTGCCAGCAGCCTGCAGTCGGTGACAGGGCTTGCCTACGAGCAGTACTTC. The J gene is TRBJ2-7, the V gene TRBV13, with 7 bases matching TRBD1. J lost 2 bases, V lost 5 bases, and 15 bases had no gene match. Germline V CDR1 and CDR2: PRHDT, FYEKMQ (reference sequence). The CDR3 runs 17 residues. Complete variable domain (other parts from reference TRBV13 and TRBJ2-7): AAGVIQSPRHLIKEKRETATLKCYPIPRHDTVYWYQQGPGQDPQFLISFYEKMQSDKGSIPDRFSAQQFSDYHSELNMSSLELGDSALYFCASSLQSVTGLAYEQYFGPGTRLTVT.

Remarks on this clone: At one boundary the junction diverges from the germline segment, which might be a read error. V gene TRBV7-7 combines with J gene TRBJ2-1; 11 bases line up with TRBD2. CDR3 length: 14 residues. CDR1 is SSHAT, CDR2 FNYEAQ, per germline (reference sequence). The CDR3, as DNA: TGTGCCAGCAGCCTAGCGGGAGGATACAATGAGCAGTTCTTC. It encodes CASSLAGGYNEQFF.

This chain joins TRBV7-2 and TRBJ2-7; unclear D gene. The CDR3 is made up of 13 amino acids. The germline V gene has CDR1 SGHTA and CDR2 FQGNSA. V lost 4 bases and J 4 bases, leaving 11 bases between the germline ends. The CDR3 DNA reads as TGTGCCAGCAGCTCGGCCGTAGGGTACGAGCAGTACTTC. Protein sequence: CASSSAVGYEQYF.

This clone was seen once. The chain combines TRBV30 with TRBJ1-6; D is uncertain. The CDR3 is 15 amino acids. The V gene's germline CDR1 is GTSNPN and CDR2 SVGIG (reference sequence). The V end lost 4 bases, the J end lost 6 bases, and 16 bases lay between the germline ends. CDR3 in DNA: TGTGCCTGGAACGTGGGAGGAGGGATTAATTCACCCCTCCACTTT. It encodes CAWNVGGGINSPLHF.

The chain employs TRBV6-1 and TRBJ2-5; no clear D gene. In germline, CDR1 is MNHNS, CDR2 SASEGT. Trimming cost V 5 bases and J 5 bases, with 9 bases left between them. The CDR3 extends over 12 amino acids. Here the CDR3 DNA reads TGTGCCAGCAGTACCCATCGGGAGACCCAGTACTTC. It encodes CASSTHRETQYF.

The rearrangement links TRBV6-6 to TRBJ1-1; tentative D call: TRBD1 (6 bases). The CDR3 sequence is 13 residues long. With 2 bases removed from V and 8 bases from J, the gap between germline ends came to 12 bases. The germline V gene encodes CDR1 MNHNY and CDR2 SVGAGI (reference sequence). CDR3 protein: CASSYRGAREAFF. The CDR3 DNA sequence: TGTGCCAGCAGTTACAGGGGGGCGCGGGAAGCTTTCTTT.

The chain uses TRBV10-3 and TRBJ2-3; 9 bases line up with TRBD2. CDR3 size: 14 residues. Germline assignment: CDR1 ENHRY and CDR2 SYGVKD. V shed 6 bases, J shed 6 bases, and the junction held 7 bases outside the gene matches. The CDR3 is CAIRPGLASDTQYF. CDR3 DNA sequence: TGTGCCATCAGGCCGGGACTAGCAAGCGATACGCAGTATTTT.

The chain couples TRBV7-9 to TRBJ1-1, with TRBD1 matching 8 bases. Germline V gene sequence: CDR1 SEHNR, CDR2 FQNEAQ (reference sequence). The CDR3 runs 14 residues. Trimming cost V 1 base and J 11 bases; bases outside gene matches: 9. The CDR3 here is CASSLVDRGGMAFF. The DNA for the CDR3 is TGTGCCAGCAGCTTAGTTGACAGGGGCGGTATGGCTTTCTTT.

The chain links TRBV30 to TRBJ1-1; 11 nucleotides agree with TRBD1. This CDR3 is 18 amino acids long. V lost 5 bases to trimming and J lost 5 bases; unmatched junction nucleotides: 19. CDR1 is GTSNPN and CDR2 is SVGIG in the germline V gene (reference sequence). This CDR3 reads CAWGKGGQGAQGKTEAFF. The CDR3 DNA follows: TGTGCCTGGGGCAAGGGAGGACAGGGGGCGCAGGGCAAAACTGAAGCTTTCTTT. Drawing the rest from reference TRBV30 and TRBJ1-1, the complete variable domain is SQTIHQWPATLVQPVGSPLSLECTVEGTSNPNLYWYRQAAGRGLQLLFYSVGIGQISSEVPQNLSASRPQDRQFILSSKKLLLSDSGFYLCAWGKGGQGAQGKTEAFFGQGTRLTVV.

This clone was recorded a few times. Here the CDR3 reads CASSTTGSEQYF. For the CDR3, the DNA is TGTGCCAGCAGTACTACAGGGTCCGAGCAGTACTTC. This chain connects TRBV6-5 to TRBJ2-7; tentatively, D is TRBD1 (6 bases). Looked up from germline, CDR1 is MNHEY and CDR2 is SVGAGI. Trimming took 5 bases from V and 6 from J, leaving 11 bases between them. The CDR3 length is 12 residues.